This TCR beta chain was documented in a study of regulatory T cells in long-lasting Graves disease. Study background: Prior antithyroid drug treatment in newly diagnosed Graves' patients lasted under 3 months. Study findings and constraints: Persistent disease samples used TRBV28, TRBJ1-2 and TRBJ2-5 preferentially. Reduced TCR diversity was observed in persistent Graves' patients versus newly diagnosed patients.

The sample holds a few counts of this clonotype. Its target is not known. Germline assignment: CDR1 MGHDK and CDR2 SYGVNS. There are 10 residues in the CDR3. With 7 bases removed from V and 7 bases from J, the gap between germline ends came to 5 bases. Noted time point: newly diagnosed GD, antithyroid drugs for less than 3 months. From PBMCs, RNA was extracted and then used to make the TCR library. According to the study, TCR beta libraries were built with iRepertoire HTBI primers and CDR3-region Arm-PCR. TCRdb reprocessed the multiplex PCR reads via MiXCR and lists one record per CDR3 protein. The sample consists of 300,000 to 400,000 distinct CDR3 sequences, around 15% of them appearing once.

The receptor was isolated from a female donor with Graves disease. The sequencing used peripheral blood mononuclear cells (PBMCs), collected at new diagnosis, from a patient treated with antithyroid drugs. This chain joins TRBV25-1 and TRBJ2-1; D gene uncertain. The CDR3 spells CASMANEQFF. CDR3 DNA: TGTGCCAGCATGGCAAATGAGCAGTTCTTC.